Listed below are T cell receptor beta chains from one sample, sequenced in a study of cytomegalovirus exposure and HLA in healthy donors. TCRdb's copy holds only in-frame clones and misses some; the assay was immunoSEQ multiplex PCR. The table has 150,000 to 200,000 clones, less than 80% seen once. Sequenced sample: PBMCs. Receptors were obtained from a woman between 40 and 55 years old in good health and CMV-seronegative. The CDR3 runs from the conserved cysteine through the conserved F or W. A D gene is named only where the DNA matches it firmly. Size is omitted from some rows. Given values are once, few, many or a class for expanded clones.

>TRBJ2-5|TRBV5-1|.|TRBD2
TGCGCCAGCAGCTTACTCTCCAGCACCCCGGGACTAGCAAGGGGAGAGACCCAGTACTTC
CASSLLSSTPGLARGETQYF
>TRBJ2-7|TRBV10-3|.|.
TGTGCCATCAGTGAGGGGGCGGGGTTTAACTGCGAGCAGTACTTC
CAISEGAGFNCEQYF
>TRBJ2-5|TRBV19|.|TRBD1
TGTGCCAGTAGTATAGGACAGGGGGGCTTCCAAGAGACCCAGTACTTC
CASSIGQGGFQETQYF
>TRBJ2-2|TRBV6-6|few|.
TGTGCCAGCAGTTACGAGGTGCGGGAGCTGTTTTTT
CASSYEVRELFF
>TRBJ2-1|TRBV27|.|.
TGTGCCAGTATCGGGTACAATGAGCAGTTCTTC
CASIGYNEQFF
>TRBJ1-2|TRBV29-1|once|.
TGCAGCGTTGAAGATAGATCGCCTGCCTATGGCTACACCTTC
CSVEDRSPAYGYTF
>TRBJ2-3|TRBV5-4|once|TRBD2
TGTGCCAGCAGGTTACTAGCGGGAGGCCCCACAGATACGCAGTATTTT
CASRLLAGGPTDTQYF
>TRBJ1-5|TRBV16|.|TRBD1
TGTGCCAGCAGCCAATTAAACAGGGGTAGCAATCAGCCCCAGCATTTT
CASSQLNRGSNQPQHF
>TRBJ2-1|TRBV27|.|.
TGTGCCAGCAGTTTATCGTCGGGGGCCTACAATGAGCAGTTCTTC
CASSLSSGAYNEQFF
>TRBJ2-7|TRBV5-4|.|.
TGTGCCAGCAGCCAAAGCGACAGCGCCTACGAGCAGTACTTC
CASSQSDSAYEQYF
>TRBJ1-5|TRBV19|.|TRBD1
TGTGCCAGTAGTGCGGGGACAGGGAATAGCAATCAGCCCCAGCATTTT
CASSAGTGNSNQPQHF
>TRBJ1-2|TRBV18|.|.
TGTGCCAGCTCACCAAAGAGGGGGAGTGGCTACACCTTC
CASSPKRGSGYTF
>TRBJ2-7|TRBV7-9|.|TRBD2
TGTGCCAGCAGCCTGGTAGCGGGAGTCACCCACGAGCAGTACTTC
CASSLVAGVTHEQYF
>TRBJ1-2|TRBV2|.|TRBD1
TGTGCCAGCAACCTCGGGACAGTCGGCGATGGCTACACCTTC
CASNLGTVGDGYTF
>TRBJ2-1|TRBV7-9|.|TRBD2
TGTGCCAGCAGCTTATCGGGCGGGAGAGTGGATGAGCAGTTCTTC
CASSLSGGRVDEQFF
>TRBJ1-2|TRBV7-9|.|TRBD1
TGTTCCAGCAGCTTCCTGGGACAGGATTATGGCTACACCTTC
CSSSFLGQDYGYTF
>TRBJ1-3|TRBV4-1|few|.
TGCGCCAGCAGCCAAGATGGGAACAGGGCAAACACCATATATTTT
CASSQDGNRANTIYF
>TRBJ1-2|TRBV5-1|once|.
TGCGCCAGCAGCTTGGGGGCAGGGTCCCTCACCTATGGCTACACCTTC
CASSLGAGSLTYGYTF
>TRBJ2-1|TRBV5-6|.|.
TGTGCCAGCAGCTTTCCAGTATACAATGAGCAGTTCTTC
CASSFPVYNEQFF
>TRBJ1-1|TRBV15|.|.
TGTGCCACCAGCAGAGATCGGGCGGCCAGGGACACTGAAGCTTTCTTT
CATSRDRAARDTEAFF
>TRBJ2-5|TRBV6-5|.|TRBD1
TGTGCCAGCAGACGGACAGGGAGCTGGCAAGAGACCCAGTACTTC
CASRRTGSWQETQYF
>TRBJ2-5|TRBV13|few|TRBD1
TGTGCCAGCAGCCTAAGACAGGGGCAACTCCAAGAGACCCAGTACTTC
CASSLRQGQLQETQYF
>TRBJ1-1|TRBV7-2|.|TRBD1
TGTGCCAGCAGCTTAGCGCGGGCAGGGGGCGAAGCTTTCTTT
CASSLARAGGEAFF
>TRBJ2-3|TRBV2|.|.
TGTGCCAGCAACACCCTAGCAACGGACACAGATACGCAGTATTTT
CASNTLATDTDTQYF
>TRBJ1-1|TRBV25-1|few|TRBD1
TGTGCCACCTTCAACAGGGGGAACACTGAAGCTTTCTTT
CATFNRGNTEAFF
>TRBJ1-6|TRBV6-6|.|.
TGTGCCAGCGCCACCGGAGCAGGGGTCAATTCACCCCTCCACTTT
CASATGAGVNSPLHF
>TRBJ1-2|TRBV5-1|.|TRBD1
TGCGCCAGCAGACAACAGTCACAGGGGGCCTTACATGGCTACACCTTC
CASRQQSQGALHGYTF
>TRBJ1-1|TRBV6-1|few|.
TGTGCCAGCAGTGATGCAGGCGGGGGTTTCTTT
CASSDAGGGFF
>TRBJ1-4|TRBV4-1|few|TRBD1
TGCGCCAGCAGCCAAGGGGACAGCGAACATGGAAAACTGTTTTTT
CASSQGDSEHGKLFF
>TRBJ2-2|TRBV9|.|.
TGTGCCAGCAGCGTCGGGCGGGGATACACCGGGGAGCTGTTTTTT
CASSVGRGYTGELFF
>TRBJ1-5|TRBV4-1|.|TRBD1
TGCGCCAGCAGCCAAGATCCGAATGCAGGGGGCGCGTTAAGCAATCAGCCCCAGCATTTT
CASSQDPNAGGALSNQPQHF
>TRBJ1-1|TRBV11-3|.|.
TGTGCCAGCAGCTTAGTTAAGGGGGCTGAAGCTTTCTTT
CASSLVKGAEAFF
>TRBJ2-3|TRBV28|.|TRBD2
TGTGCCAGCACTCCCTGGGCGGGAGGGCCTCTCAACACAGATACGCAGTATTTT
CASTPWAGGPLNTDTQYF
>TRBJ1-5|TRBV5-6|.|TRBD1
TGTGCCAGCAGCTTTTTACAGGGGGCGCATGGGCAGCCCCAGCATTTT
CASSFLQGAHGQPQHF
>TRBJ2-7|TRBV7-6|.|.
TGTGCCAGCAGCACAGGGGCGGGAGGTCGGTACGAGCAGTACTTC
CASSTGAGGRYEQYF
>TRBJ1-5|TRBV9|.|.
TGTGCCAGCAGCGTAGACTCCGCCGGGAATCAGCCCCAGCATTTT
CASSVDSAGNQPQHF
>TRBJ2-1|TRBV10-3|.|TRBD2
TGTGCCATCAGTGAGGGACTAGCGGGATACAATGAGCAGTTCTTC
CAISEGLAGYNEQFF
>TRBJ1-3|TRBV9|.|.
TGTGCCAGCAGCCCGGGACACGGAGTAAGCTCTGGAAACACCATATATTTT
CASSPGHGVSSGNTIYF
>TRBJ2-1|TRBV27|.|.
TGTGCCACCAGGGGGGGGAGCTACAATGAGCAGTTCTTC
CATRGGSYNEQFF
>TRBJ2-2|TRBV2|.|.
TGTGCCAGCAGGAGGAGTTCCCTCGGGGAGCTGTTTTTT
CASRRSSLGELFF
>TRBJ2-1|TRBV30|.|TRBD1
TGTGCCTGGAGGGGAACAGGGGGACGCCTTGAGCAGTTCTTC
CAWRGTGGRLEQFF
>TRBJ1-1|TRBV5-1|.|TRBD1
TGCGCCAGCAGCTCCCGGACAGGGAAGACGAACACTGAAGCTTTCTTT
CASSSRTGKTNTEAFF
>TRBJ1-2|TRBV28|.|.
TGTGCCAGCAGGCATGGCGTCCAGGCGGGCTACACCTTC
CASRHGVQAGYTF
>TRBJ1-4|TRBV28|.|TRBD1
TGTGCCAGCAGTACAGGGGGCGGAGGTGAAAAACTGTTTTTT
CASSTGGGGEKLFF
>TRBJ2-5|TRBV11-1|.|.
TGTGCCAGCTCGGGGGTCTCGTACCAAGAGACCCAGTACTTC
CASSGVSYQETQYF
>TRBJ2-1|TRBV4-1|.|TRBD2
TGCGCCAGCAGCCCAATAGCGGGAGCGAGTCTCGGCTCCTACAATGAGCAGTTCTTC
CASSPIAGASLGSYNEQFF
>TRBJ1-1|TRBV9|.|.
TGTGCCAGCAGCGTATCGGGGGGACTGAACACTGAAGCTTTCTTT
CASSVSGGLNTEAFF
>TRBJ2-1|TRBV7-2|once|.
TGTGCCAGCAGCTTAGGAGTTCGACTACACTCCTACAATGAGCAGTTCTTC
CASSLGVRLHSYNEQFF
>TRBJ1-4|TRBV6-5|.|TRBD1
TGTGCCAGCACCCATAAGACAGGGGGTGGGAAACTGTTTTTT
CASTHKTGGGKLFF
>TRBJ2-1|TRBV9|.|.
TGTGCCAGCAGCGTTGAAACTAGAGATGAGCAGTTCTTC
CASSVETRDEQFF
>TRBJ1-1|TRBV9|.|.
TGTGCCAGCAGCACCACAGTGAACACTGAAGCTTTCTTT
CASSTTVNTEAFF
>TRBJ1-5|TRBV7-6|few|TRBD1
TGTGCCAGCAGCCCGGGACAGGGTGCTCAGCCCCAGCATTTT
CASSPGQGAQPQHF
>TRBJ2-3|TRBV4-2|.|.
TGTGCCAGCAGCCAAGAAGTCTACAGGGCCACCAACACAGATACGCAGTATTTT
CASSQEVYRATNTDTQYF
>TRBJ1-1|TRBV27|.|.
TGTGCCAGCCGGGGAGGGAGCGTTACTGAAGCTTTCTTT
CASRGGSVTEAFF
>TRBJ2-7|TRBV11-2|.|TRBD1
TGTGCCAGCAGCACACTGACAGGGGATTACGAGCAGTACTTC
CASSTLTGDYEQYF